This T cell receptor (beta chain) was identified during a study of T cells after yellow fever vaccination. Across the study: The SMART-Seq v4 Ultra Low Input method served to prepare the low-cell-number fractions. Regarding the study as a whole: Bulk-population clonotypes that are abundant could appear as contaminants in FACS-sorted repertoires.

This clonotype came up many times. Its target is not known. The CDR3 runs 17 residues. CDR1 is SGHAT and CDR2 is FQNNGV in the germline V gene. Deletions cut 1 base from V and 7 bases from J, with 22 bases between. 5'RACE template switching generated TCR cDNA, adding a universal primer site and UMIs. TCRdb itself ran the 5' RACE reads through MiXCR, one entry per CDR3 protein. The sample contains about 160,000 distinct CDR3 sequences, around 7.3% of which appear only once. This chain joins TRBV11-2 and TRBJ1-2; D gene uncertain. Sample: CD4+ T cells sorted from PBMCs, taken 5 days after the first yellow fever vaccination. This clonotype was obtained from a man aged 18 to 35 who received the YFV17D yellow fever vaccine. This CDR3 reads CASSLGRGGNPDSGYTF. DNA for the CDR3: TGTGCCAGCAGCTTAGGGCGCGGCGGAAACCCAGATAGTGGCTACACCTTC.